The clone carrying this T cell receptor (beta chain) has a handful of counts. Its antigen remains unknown. The sample contains more than one DNA sequence encoding this CDR3. The entry originates in a study of cytomegalovirus exposure and HLA in healthy donors. 13 Jbeta primers and 60 Vbeta primers were used for the PCR. Sequenced by immunoSEQ multiplex PCR; TCRdb stores in-frame clones only, minus some. Of approximately 160,000 clones listed, roughly two thirds are singletons. Study results and limitations: Reports showed the classifier diagnosing cytomegalovirus status with high specificity and sensitivity. The study designated roughly 160 TCR beta chains cytomegalovirus-associated.

Sequenced: PBMCs. The origin of this receptor is a woman between 40 and 50 years old in good health and CMV-seropositive.

CDR3 sequence reads: CASSLQAYSGNTIYF. As DNA, the CDR3 is TGTGCCAGCTCACTACAGGCCTACAGTGGAAACACCATATATTTT. V and J are TRBV18 and TRBJ1-3; D might be TRBD1 (5 bases). Trimming removed 4 bases at V and 3 bases at J, with 13 bases between. The germline CDR1 and CDR2 sequences are KGHSH and LQKENI. This CDR3 spans 15 amino acids.